This T cell receptor (beta chain) originates from a study of T cells in Graves' hyperthyroidism and ophthalmopathy. Germline V gives CDR1 SGDLS, CDR2 YYNGEE. CDR3 length: 14 amino acids. V was clipped by 3 bases and J by 6 bases, with 13 bases between them. RNA transcripts yielded amplified TCR beta CDR3 regions. An initial round of RT-PCR targeting the TCR CDR3 relied on the HTBI primer set. Via MiXCR, TCRdb re-called the multiplex PCR reads, giving one row per CDR3 protein. This sample has about 700,000 distinct CDR3 sequences, with roughly 15% found just once. This clonotype was observed many times.

The V gene is TRBV9, the J gene TRBJ2-1, with D perhaps matching TRBD2 (6 bases). This receptor was obtained from a woman between 18 and 30 years old with Graves' hyperthyroidism. The sequencing sample was made of blood. The CDR3 coding sequence is TGTGCCAGCAGCGGGGCCCAGGGACTCAATGAGCAGTTCTTC. This translates into CASSGAQGLNEQFF.